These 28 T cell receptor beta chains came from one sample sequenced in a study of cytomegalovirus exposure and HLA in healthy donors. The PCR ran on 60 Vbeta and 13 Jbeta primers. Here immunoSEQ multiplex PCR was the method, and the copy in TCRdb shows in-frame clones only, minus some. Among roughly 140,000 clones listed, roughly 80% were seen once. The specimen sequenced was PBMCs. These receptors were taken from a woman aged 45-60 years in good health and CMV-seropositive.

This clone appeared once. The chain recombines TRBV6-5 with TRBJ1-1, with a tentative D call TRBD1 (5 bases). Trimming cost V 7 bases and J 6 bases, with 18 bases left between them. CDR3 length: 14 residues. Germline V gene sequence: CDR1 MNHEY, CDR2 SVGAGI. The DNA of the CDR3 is TGTGCCAGCACCACAGGACCAGGGAGGGCTGAAGCTTTCTTT. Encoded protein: CASTTGPGRAEAFF.

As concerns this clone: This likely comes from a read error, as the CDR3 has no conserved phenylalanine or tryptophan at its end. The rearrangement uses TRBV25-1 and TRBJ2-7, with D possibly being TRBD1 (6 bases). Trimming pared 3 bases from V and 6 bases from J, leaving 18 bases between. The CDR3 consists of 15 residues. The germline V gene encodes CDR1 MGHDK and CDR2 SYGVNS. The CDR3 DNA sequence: TGTGCCAGCAGTGATTGGGGGATTCAAGGGGGCGAGCAGTACCTC. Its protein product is CASSDWGIQGGEQYL.

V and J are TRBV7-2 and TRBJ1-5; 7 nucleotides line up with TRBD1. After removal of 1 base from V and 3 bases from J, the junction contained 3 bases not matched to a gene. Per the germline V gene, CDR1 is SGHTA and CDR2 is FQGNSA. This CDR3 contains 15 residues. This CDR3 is CASSLGTGLNQPQHF. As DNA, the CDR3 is TGTGCCAGCAGCTTAGGGACAGGCCTCAATCAGCCCCAGCATTTT.

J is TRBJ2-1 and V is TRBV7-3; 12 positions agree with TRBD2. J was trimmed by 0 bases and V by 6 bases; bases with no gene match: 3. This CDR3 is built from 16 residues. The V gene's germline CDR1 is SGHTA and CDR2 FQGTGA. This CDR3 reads CASSRTSGTSYNEQFF. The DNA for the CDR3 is TGTGCCAGCAGTCGGACTAGCGGGACCTCCTACAATGAGCAGTTCTTC.

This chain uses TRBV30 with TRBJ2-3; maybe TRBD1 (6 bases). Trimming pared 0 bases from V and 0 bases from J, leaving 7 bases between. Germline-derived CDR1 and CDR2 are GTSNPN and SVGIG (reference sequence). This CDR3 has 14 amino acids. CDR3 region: CAWSVQGSTDTQYF. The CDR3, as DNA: TGTGCCTGGAGTGTACAGGGTAGCACAGATACGCAGTATTTT.

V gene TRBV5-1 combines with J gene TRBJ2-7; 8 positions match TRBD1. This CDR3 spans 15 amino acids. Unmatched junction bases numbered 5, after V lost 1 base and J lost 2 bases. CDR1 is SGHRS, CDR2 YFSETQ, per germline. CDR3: CASSLTWTGPYEQYF. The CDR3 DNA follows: TGCGCCAGCAGCTTGACCTGGACAGGGCCCTACGAGCAGTACTTC.

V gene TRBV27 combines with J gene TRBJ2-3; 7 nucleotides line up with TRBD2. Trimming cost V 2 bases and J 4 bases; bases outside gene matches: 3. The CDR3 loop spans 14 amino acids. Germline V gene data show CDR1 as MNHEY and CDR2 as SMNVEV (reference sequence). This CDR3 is CASSLGLAADTQYF. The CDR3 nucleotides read TGTGCCAGCAGTTTAGGGCTAGCGGCAGATACGCAGTATTTT.

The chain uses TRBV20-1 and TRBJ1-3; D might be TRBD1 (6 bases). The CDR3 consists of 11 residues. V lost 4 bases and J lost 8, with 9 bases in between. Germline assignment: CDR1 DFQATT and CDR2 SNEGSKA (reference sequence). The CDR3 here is CSATGQHTIYF. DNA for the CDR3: TGCAGTGCTACCGGACAGCACACCATATATTTT.

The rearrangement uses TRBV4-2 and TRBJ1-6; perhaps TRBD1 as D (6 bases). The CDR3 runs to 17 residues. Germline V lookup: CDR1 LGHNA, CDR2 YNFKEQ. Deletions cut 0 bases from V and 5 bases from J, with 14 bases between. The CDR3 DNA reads TGTGCCAGCAGCCAAGAGGCCACGGACAGCGATAATTCACCCCTCCACTTT. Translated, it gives CASSQEATDSDNSPLHF.

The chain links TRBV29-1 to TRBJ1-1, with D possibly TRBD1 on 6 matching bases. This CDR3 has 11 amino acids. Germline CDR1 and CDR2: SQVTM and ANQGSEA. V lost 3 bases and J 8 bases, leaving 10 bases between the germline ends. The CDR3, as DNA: TGCAGCGTTGAGGGGGGGGGCGAAGCTTTCTTT. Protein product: CSVEGGGEAFF.

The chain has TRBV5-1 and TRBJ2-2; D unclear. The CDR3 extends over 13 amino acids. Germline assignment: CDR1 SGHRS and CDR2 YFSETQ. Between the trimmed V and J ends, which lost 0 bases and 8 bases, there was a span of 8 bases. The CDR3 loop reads CASSLDLVGELFF. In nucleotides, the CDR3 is TGCGCCAGCAGCTTGGATCTTGTAGGGGAGCTGTTTTTT.

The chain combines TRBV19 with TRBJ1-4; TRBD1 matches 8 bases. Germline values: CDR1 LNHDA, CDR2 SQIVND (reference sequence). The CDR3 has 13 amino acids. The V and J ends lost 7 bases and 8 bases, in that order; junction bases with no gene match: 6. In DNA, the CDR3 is TGTGCCAGTACAGGGGGCGCGAGGGAAAAACTGTTTTTT. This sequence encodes CASTGGAREKLFF.

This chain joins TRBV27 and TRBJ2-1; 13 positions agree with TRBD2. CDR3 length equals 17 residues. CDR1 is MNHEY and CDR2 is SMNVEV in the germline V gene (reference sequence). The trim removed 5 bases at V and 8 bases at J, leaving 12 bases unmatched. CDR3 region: CASSLTLTSGGWDEQFF. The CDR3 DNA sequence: TGTGCCAGCAGTCTGACCTTGACTAGCGGGGGGTGGGATGAGCAGTTCTTC.

The CDR3 sequence is CASVGRRQGGSPLHF. As DNA, the CDR3 is TGTGCCAGCGTAGGACGAAGACAGGGAGGTTCACCCCTCCACTTT. The genes are TRBV27 and TRBJ1-6; 7 bases agree with TRBD1. V shed 8 bases and J 9 bases; nucleotides not matched to a gene: 13. Germline loops: CDR1 MNHEY, CDR2 SMNVEV (reference sequence). This CDR3 spans 15 amino acids.

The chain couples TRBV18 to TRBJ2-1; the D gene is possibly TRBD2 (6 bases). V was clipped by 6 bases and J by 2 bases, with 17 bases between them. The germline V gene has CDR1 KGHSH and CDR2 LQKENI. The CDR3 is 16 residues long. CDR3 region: CASSPRGAGPYNEQFF. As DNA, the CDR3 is TGTGCCAGCTCGCCGCGGGGTGCGGGGCCCTACAATGAGCAGTTCTTC.

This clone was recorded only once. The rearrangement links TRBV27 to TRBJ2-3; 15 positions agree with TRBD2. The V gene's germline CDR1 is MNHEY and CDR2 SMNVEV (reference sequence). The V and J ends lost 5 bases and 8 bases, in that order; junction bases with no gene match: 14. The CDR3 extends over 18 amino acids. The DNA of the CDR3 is TGTGCCAGCAGTCCCTCCGGACTAGCGGGGGGGCCTAGTGGTACGCAGTATTTT. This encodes CASSPSGLAGGPSGTQYF.

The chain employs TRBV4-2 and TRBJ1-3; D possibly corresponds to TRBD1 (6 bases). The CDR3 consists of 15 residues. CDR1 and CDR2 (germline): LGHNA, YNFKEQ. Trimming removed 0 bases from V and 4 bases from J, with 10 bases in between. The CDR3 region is CASSQDGGGGNTIYF. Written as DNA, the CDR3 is TGTGCCAGCAGCCAAGATGGGGGCGGCGGAAACACCATATATTTT.

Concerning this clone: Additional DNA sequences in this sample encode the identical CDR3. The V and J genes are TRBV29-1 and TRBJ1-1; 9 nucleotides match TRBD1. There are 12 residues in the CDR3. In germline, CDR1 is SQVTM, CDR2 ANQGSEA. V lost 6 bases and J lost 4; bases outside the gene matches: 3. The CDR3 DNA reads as TGCAGCGTGGGACAGGGTGCCACTGAAGCTTTCTTT. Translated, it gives CSVGQGATEAFF.

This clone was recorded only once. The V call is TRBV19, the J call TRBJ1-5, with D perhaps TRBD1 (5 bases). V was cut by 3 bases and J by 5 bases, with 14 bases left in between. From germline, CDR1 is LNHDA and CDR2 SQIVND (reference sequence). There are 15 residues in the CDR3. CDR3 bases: TGTGCCAGTAGTATTACGGGGGGGAATTATCAGCCCCAGCATTTT. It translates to CASSITGGNYQPQHF.

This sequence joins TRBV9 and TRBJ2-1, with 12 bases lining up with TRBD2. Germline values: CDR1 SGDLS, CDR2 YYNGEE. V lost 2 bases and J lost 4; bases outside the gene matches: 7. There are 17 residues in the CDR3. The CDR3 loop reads CASSVASGGAAYNEQFF. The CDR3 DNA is TGTGCCAGCAGCGTGGCTAGCGGGGGGGCCGCATACAATGAGCAGTTCTTC.

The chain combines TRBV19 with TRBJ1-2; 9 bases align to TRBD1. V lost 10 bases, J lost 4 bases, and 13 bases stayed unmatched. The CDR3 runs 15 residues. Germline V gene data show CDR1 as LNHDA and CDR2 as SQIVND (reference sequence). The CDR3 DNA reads TGTGCCACCCAGGGACCTGGACAGGGGATCTATGGCTACACCTTC. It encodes CATQGPGQGIYGYTF.

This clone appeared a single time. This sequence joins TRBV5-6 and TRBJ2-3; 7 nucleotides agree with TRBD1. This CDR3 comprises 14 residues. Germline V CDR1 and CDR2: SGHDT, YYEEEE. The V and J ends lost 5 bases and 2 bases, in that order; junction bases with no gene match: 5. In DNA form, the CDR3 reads TGTGCCAGCAGACCGGGACAGATCACAGATACGCAGTATTTT. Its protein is CASRPGQITDTQYF.

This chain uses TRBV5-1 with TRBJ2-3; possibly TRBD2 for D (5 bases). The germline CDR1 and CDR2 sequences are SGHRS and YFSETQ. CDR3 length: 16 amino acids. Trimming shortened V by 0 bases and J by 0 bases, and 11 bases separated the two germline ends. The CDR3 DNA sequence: TGCGCCAGCAGCTTGGCCAATCGGGGAAGCACAGATACGCAGTATTTT. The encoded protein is CASSLANRGSTDTQYF.

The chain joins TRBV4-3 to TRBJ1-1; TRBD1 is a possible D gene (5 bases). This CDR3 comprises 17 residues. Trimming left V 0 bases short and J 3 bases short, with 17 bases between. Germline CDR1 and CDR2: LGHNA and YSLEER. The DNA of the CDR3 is TGCGCCAGCAGCCAAGACTTAAGGACAAGCGCGGACACTGAAGCTTTCTTT. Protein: CASSQDLRTSADTEAFF.

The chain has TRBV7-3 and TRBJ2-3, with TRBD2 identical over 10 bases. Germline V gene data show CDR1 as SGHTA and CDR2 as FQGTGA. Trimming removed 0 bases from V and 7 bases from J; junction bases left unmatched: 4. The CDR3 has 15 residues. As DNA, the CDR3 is TGTGCCAGCAGCTTAACTCCACTAGCGGGGAATACGCAGTATTTT. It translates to CASSLTPLAGNTQYF.

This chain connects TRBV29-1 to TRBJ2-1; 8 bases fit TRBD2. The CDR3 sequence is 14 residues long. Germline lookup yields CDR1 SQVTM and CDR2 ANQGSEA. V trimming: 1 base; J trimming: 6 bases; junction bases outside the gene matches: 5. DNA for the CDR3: TGCAGCGTTGAAGTACGACTAGCGAGCAATGAGCAGTTCTTC. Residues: CSVEVRLASNEQFF.

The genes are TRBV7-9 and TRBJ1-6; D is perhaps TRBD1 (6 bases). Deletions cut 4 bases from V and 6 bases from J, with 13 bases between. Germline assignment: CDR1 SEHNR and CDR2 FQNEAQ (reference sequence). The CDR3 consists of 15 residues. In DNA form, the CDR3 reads TGTGCCAGCAGCTCCGGGACACTCCTTAATTCACCCCTCCACTTT. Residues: CASSSGTLLNSPLHF. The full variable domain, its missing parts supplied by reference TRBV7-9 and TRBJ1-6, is DTGVSQNPRHKITKRGQNVTFRCDPISEHNRLYWYRQTLGQGPEFLTYFQNEAQLEKSRLLSDRFSAERPKGSFSTLEIQRTEQGDSAMYLCASSSGTLLNSPLHFGNGTRLTVT.

For the CDR3, the DNA is TGTGCCACCAGCAGGGGGGCTACAGGGAACGGGAATGAGCAGTTCTTC. Protein product: CATSRGATGNGNEQFF. The gene calls are TRBV15 and TRBJ2-1, with a tentative D call TRBD1 (6 bases). Germline V CDR1 and CDR2: LNHNV, YYDKDF (reference sequence). Trimming left V 3 bases short and J 7 bases short, with 19 bases between. This CDR3 comprises 16 residues. The variable domain in full, completed from reference TRBV15 and TRBJ2-1, reads DAMVIQNPRYQVTQFGKPVTLSCSQTLNHNVMYWYQQKSSQAPKLLFHYYDKDFNNEADTPDNFQSRRPNTSFCFLDIRSPGLGDTAMYLCATSRGATGNGNEQFFGPGTRLTVL.